This T cell receptor (beta chain) was found in a study of OX40 agonist ivuxolimab in advanced cancers. Some background on the complete study: Ivuxolimab was an agonistic, fully human IgG2 monoclonal antibody directed against OX40 (CD134), a costimulatory receptor. Intravenous ivuxolimab was administered to patients every 2 weeks at six dose levels: 0.01, 0.1, 0.3, 1.5, 3 and 10 mg/kg. Of the roughly 52 patients in dose escalation, some 20 had hepatocellular carcinoma, around 15 had melanoma, 9 had renal cell carcinoma and 9 had head and neck cancer. The dose-escalation cohort was about 86% male with a mean age of about 60 years, ranging from roughly 23 to 90. Patients were allowed to have had prior anti-PD-1, anti-PD-L1 or anti-CTLA-4 therapy, and more than 35% of the dose-escalation patients had been treated with checkpoint inhibitors. Partial responses were achieved by three dose-escalation patients, of whom one had hepatocellular carcinoma and two had cutaneous melanoma. Peripheral TCRbeta sequencing was intended to test whether TCR sequence diversity was altered and clonal T-cell expansion was caused by ivuxolimab. The paper covers the monotherapy dose-escalation part of the phase I ivuxolimab trial, which included N of about 50 patients.

The trial excluded patients who had a history of autoimmune disease or were on systemic immunosuppression. In every dose cohort, peripheral blood was drawn for TCR sequencing at baseline, cycle 4 day 1, and cycle 7 day 1. The samples were taken from a phase I, first-in-human, multicenter, open-label dose-escalation trial of ivuxolimab. The trial enrolled adults with locally advanced or metastatic head and neck squamous cell, hepatocellular, melanoma or renal cell carcinoma. Before TCR sequencing, CD4+ T cells and CD8+ T cells from peripheral blood were sorted into separate populations. Broad study findings and their caveats: The antigen specificity of the clonally expanded peripheral T cells was not determined. Low levels of normalized T-cell clonal expansion were also shown by some nonresponding patients. In partial responders in the 0.1-3.0 mg/kg groups, normalized peripheral clonal expansion was found to be among the lowest, especially among CD8+ T cells. Clonal expansion of both CD4+ and CD8+ blood T cells was observed from baseline to week 6 at doses 0.1 to 3.0 mg/kg. After ivuxolimab, CD8+ T cells had more expanded clones than CD4+ T cells on average.

Genomic DNA was isolated from the sorted cells so that the TCRbeta CDR3 region could be sequenced. The immunoSEQ Assay was used to sequence the TCRbeta CDR3 regions. This immuneACCESS table, as held by TCRdb, lists in-frame sequences with V and J called but not all clones. Of the missing ones, under half trace to an unresolved V gene in checked studies; the others have no known cause. This sample has 85,000 to 90,000 clones in its table, and 85% to 90% of those were observed once. The ten top clones hold approximately 0.2% of the sample. This clone was picked up a small number of times. Its binding antigen is unknown. Nothing much larger sits one base from this clone, and base qualities are not available. Sequences GTSNPN (CDR1) and SVGIG (CDR2) are obtained from the germline V gene (reference sequence). Inclusive of the bounding cysteine and phenylalanine, the CDR3 is 14 residues long. The only DNA kept is the CDR3, 42 bases in frame from the first base. V is reduced by 3 bases and J by 4 bases, leaving a spacing of 15 bases between them.

This clonotype was sampled from an adult with an advanced solid tumor such as melanoma, head and neck, liver or kidney cancer. This material consisted of CD4+ or CD8+ T cells sorted from blood, taken in a trial of the OX40 agonist ivuxolimab. Here the chain combines TRBV30 and TRBJ1-1, with no D gene named confidently. The CDR3 reads CAWRGSPVGTEAFF. The DNA reads as follows: TGTGCCTGGAGAGGGTCCCCAGTGGGCACTGAAGCTTTCTTT.